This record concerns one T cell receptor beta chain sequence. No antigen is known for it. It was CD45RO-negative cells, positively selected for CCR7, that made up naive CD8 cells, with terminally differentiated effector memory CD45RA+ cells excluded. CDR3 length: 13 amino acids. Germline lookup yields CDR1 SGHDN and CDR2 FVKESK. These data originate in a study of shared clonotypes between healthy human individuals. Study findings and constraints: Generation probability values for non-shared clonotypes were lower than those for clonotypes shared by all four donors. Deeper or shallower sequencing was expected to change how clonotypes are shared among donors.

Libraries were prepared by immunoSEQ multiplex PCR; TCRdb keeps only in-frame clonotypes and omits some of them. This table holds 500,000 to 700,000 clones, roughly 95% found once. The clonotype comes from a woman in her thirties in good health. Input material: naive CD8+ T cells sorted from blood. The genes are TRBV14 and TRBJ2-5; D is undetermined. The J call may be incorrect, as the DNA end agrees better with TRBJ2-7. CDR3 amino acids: CASSQDLYYEQYF. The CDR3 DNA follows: TGTGCCAGCAGCCAAGATTTGTACTACGAGCAGTACTTC.